The rows below give T cell receptor beta chains drawn from one sample of a study of glioma-infiltrating T cells after dendritic cell vaccination. Profiling relied on immunoSEQ multiplex PCR, and the TCRdb table lists in-frame clones only, not all of them. This table holds about 21,000 clones, 79% found once. Material: blood, obtained before dendritic cell vaccination. Receptors were obtained from a human donor with glioblastoma. The CDR3 runs from the conserved cysteine through the conserved F or W. The order of the fields is clone size, D gene, V gene, J gene, CDR3 DNA, CDR3 protein. A D gene is named only where the DNA matches it firmly. Expanded clones are given a class, and other clones once, few, many or no size at all.

clone size: -
D gene: TRBD1
V gene: TRBV7-9
J gene: TRBJ2-7
CDR3 DNA: TGTGCCAGCAGCCCTAGGACAGGGGGCATCCACGAGCAGTACTTC
CDR3 protein: CASSPRTGGIHEQYF

clone size: -
D gene: TRBD1
V gene: TRBV5-1
J gene: TRBJ2-1
CDR3 DNA: TGCGCCAGCAGCTTGGATGGACAGGGATCGAATGAGCAGTTCTTC
CDR3 protein: CASSLDGQGSNEQFF

clone size: -
D gene: -
V gene: TRBV9
J gene: TRBJ1-3
CDR3 DNA: TGTGCCAGCAGCCTATCCACCGGAAACACCATATATTTT
CDR3 protein: CASSLSTGNTIYF

clone size: -
D gene: -
V gene: TRBV27
J gene: TRBJ2-5
CDR3 DNA: TGTGCCAGCAGTTTATCGGGGCGGACCCAGTACTTC
CDR3 protein: CASSLSGRTQYF

clone size: -
D gene: -
V gene: TRBV2
J gene: TRBJ2-5
CDR3 DNA: TGTGCCTGTCAAGCGGAGTCGGTAGGAGAGACCCAGTACTTC
CDR3 protein: CACQAESVGETQYF

clone size: few
D gene: -
V gene: TRBV28
J gene: TRBJ1-2
CDR3 DNA: TGTGCCAGCAGTAGAGTATGGCAGGGGAGAGATGGCTACACCTTC
CDR3 protein: CASSRVWQGRDGYTF

clone size: -
D gene: TRBD1
V gene: TRBV27
J gene: TRBJ2-3
CDR3 DNA: TGTGCCAGCAGTATGAACCCGGGACAGGGAGATACGCAGTATTTT
CDR3 protein: CASSMNPGQGDTQYF

clone size: -
D gene: -
V gene: TRBV5-6
J gene: TRBJ1-2
CDR3 DNA: TGTGCCAGCAGCTCTGGGCAGGGGAGCTACACCTTC
CDR3 protein: CASSSGQGSYTF

clone size: few
D gene: -
V gene: TRBV10-3
J gene: TRBJ1-1
CDR3 DNA: TGTGCCATCAGTCGGGACACAAACACTGAAGCTTTCTTT
CDR3 protein: CAISRDTNTEAFF

clone size: -
D gene: TRBD1
V gene: TRBV25-1
J gene: TRBJ1-2
CDR3 DNA: TGTGCCAGCAGTGAAGGGGACAGGGGCAGGTACACCTTC
CDR3 protein: CASSEGDRGRYTF

clone size: -
D gene: TRBD2
V gene: TRBV5-1
J gene: TRBJ2-5
CDR3 DNA: TGCGCCAGTAGCCCCGCTAGCGGCCAAGAGACCCAGTACTTC
CDR3 protein: CASSPASGQETQYF

clone size: -
D gene: TRBD1
V gene: TRBV5-5
J gene: TRBJ1-1
CDR3 DNA: TGTGCCAGCAGCCCGGGACAGGGGATCTTGAACACTGAAGCTTTCTTT
CDR3 protein: CASSPGQGILNTEAFF

clone size: few
D gene: -
V gene: TRBV6-4
J gene: TRBJ2-1
CDR3 DNA: TGTGCCAGCAGTGACGATAGAAGCCCGGGAAATGAGCAGTTCTTC
CDR3 protein: CASSDDRSPGNEQFF

clone size: -
D gene: TRBD1
V gene: TRBV10-3
J gene: TRBJ2-2
CDR3 DNA: TGTGCCATCAGTGAACAGACAGGGATGGCGACCGGGGAGCTGTTTTTT
CDR3 protein: CAISEQTGMATGELFF

clone size: -
D gene: TRBD1
V gene: TRBV6-5
J gene: TRBJ1-1
CDR3 DNA: TGTGCCAGCAGTTATAATCCTTGGGACAGAAGCACTGAAGCTTTCTTT
CDR3 protein: CASSYNPWDRSTEAFF

clone size: -
D gene: TRBD1
V gene: TRBV4-3
J gene: TRBJ1-4
CDR3 DNA: TGCGCCAGCAGCCAAGATCGGACAGGGGATGGTGAAAAACTGTTTTTT
CDR3 protein: CASSQDRTGDGEKLFF

clone size: few
D gene: -
V gene: TRBV5-1
J gene: TRBJ1-3
CDR3 DNA: TGCGCCAGCAGCCATAACAGCGGAGCTGAAAACACCATATATTTT
CDR3 protein: CASSHNSGAENTIYF

clone size: -
D gene: -
V gene: TRBV11-2
J gene: TRBJ2-3
CDR3 DNA: TGTGCCAGCAGCCCGGTGGGCCACAGACCCTTCGATACGCAGTATTTT
CDR3 protein: CASSPVGHRPFDTQYF

clone size: -
D gene: TRBD1
V gene: TRBV6-6
J gene: TRBJ2-7
CDR3 DNA: TGTGCCAGCAGTTACTCAGGAGACAGGGAATACGAGCAGTACTTC
CDR3 protein: CASSYSGDREYEQYF

clone size: -
D gene: -
V gene: TRBV30
J gene: TRBJ2-1
CDR3 DNA: TGTGCCTGGGGGCCCGACTACAATGAGCAGTTCTTC
CDR3 protein: CAWGPDYNEQFF

clone size: -
D gene: -
V gene: TRBV10-3
J gene: TRBJ2-3
CDR3 DNA: TGTGCCATCAGTGTGGGCAGTAGCACAGATACGCAGTATTTT
CDR3 protein: CAISVGSSTDTQYF

clone size: -
D gene: -
V gene: TRBV27
J gene: TRBJ1-3
CDR3 DNA: TGTGCCAGCAGTTTTGGGGCAAGCTCTGGAAACACCATATATTTT
CDR3 protein: CASSFGASSGNTIYF

clone size: -
D gene: -
V gene: TRBV6-4
J gene: TRBJ2-1
CDR3 DNA: TGTGCCAGCAGTGACTCGGGGCAGGGTCCCAATGAGCAGTTCTTC
CDR3 protein: CASSDSGQGPNEQFF

clone size: -
D gene: TRBD2
V gene: TRBV14
J gene: TRBJ2-1
CDR3 DNA: TGTGCCAGCAGCCAAGCCGGGACTAGCGGGAGTTCCTACAATGAGCAGTTCTTC
CDR3 protein: CASSQAGTSGSSYNEQFF

clone size: few
D gene: TRBD2
V gene: TRBV7-2
J gene: TRBJ2-1
CDR3 DNA: TGTGCCAGCAGCCGGGGTTGGGGCGGGGGGCTCAATGAGCAGTTCTTC
CDR3 protein: CASSRGWGGGLNEQFF

clone size: -
D gene: -
V gene: TRBV7-9
J gene: TRBJ2-7
CDR3 DNA: TGTGCCAGCATGCTACAGGGCTCCTACGAGCAGTACTTC
CDR3 protein: CASMLQGSYEQYF

clone size: -
D gene: -
V gene: TRBV7-2
J gene: TRBJ2-7
CDR3 DNA: TGTGCCAGCAGCTTAGCGGGAGGATCCTACGAGCAGTACTTC
CDR3 protein: CASSLAGGSYEQYF

clone size: -
D gene: -
V gene: TRBV9
J gene: TRBJ1-2
CDR3 DNA: TGTGCCAGCAGCCCGGGTGACAGTGCGACTTATGGCTACACCTTC
CDR3 protein: CASSPGDSATYGYTF

clone size: -
D gene: -
V gene: TRBV9
J gene: TRBJ2-2
CDR3 DNA: TGTGCCAGCAGCGTTAGCTGGGCCGGGGAGCTGTTTTTT
CDR3 protein: CASSVSWAGELFF

clone size: -
D gene: TRBD1
V gene: TRBV19
J gene: TRBJ1-1
CDR3 DNA: TGTGCCAGTAGTTCGGACAGGGGGCAAGGGGACACTGAAGCTTTCTTT
CDR3 protein: CASSSDRGQGDTEAFF

clone size: -
D gene: -
V gene: TRBV5-4
J gene: TRBJ1-2
CDR3 DNA: TGTGCCAGCAGCTTGGATCGGGGATGGTATGGCTACACCTTC
CDR3 protein: CASSLDRGWYGYTF

clone size: -
D gene: -
V gene: TRBV18
J gene: TRBJ2-7
CDR3 DNA: TGTGCCAGCTCACCGGCCGGGGGCGAGCAGTACTTC
CDR3 protein: CASSPAGGEQYF

clone size: once
D gene: -
V gene: TRBV5-5
J gene: TRBJ1-2
CDR3 DNA: TGTGCCAGCAGCTCCACCGGGGTTTCGATCTATGGCTACACCTTC
CDR3 protein: CASSSTGVSIYGYTF

clone size: -
D gene: TRBD1
V gene: TRBV10-2
J gene: TRBJ2-6
CDR3 DNA: TGCGCCAGCACGGAGACAGGGGGCTCGGGGGCCAACGTCCTGACTTTC
CDR3 protein: CASTETGGSGANVLTF

clone size: -
D gene: TRBD1
V gene: TRBV27
J gene: TRBJ2-5
CDR3 DNA: TGTGCCAGCAGCTGGGGACAGGGGAGTAAAGAGACCCAGTACTTC
CDR3 protein: CASSWGQGSKETQYF

clone size: -
D gene: -
V gene: TRBV29-1
J gene: TRBJ2-6
CDR3 DNA: TGCAGCGTTGAAGATGACGGGGCTGGGGCCAACGTCCTGACTTTC
CDR3 protein: CSVEDDGAGANVLTF

clone size: -
D gene: -
V gene: TRBV6-5
J gene: TRBJ2-7
CDR3 DNA: TGTGCCAGCAGTTTGGCCCGCGGGGAGCAGTACTTC
CDR3 protein: CASSLARGEQYF

clone size: once
D gene: TRBD2
V gene: TRBV2
J gene: TRBJ2-3
CDR3 DNA: TGTGCCAGCAGACGGGAGGTGGGCACAGATACGCAGTATTTT
CDR3 protein: CASRREVGTDTQYF

clone size: few
D gene: TRBD1
V gene: TRBV19
J gene: TRBJ1-1
CDR3 DNA: TGTGCCAGTAGTATACAGGGGGCGCCGGACACTGAAGCTTTCTTT
CDR3 protein: CASSIQGAPDTEAFF

clone size: -
D gene: TRBD2
V gene: TRBV9
J gene: TRBJ2-1
CDR3 DNA: TGTGCCAGCGGAGCGGGAGCGTCCTACAATGAGCAGTTCTTC
CDR3 protein: CASGAGASYNEQFF

clone size: -
D gene: TRBD1
V gene: TRBV2
J gene: TRBJ1-2
CDR3 DNA: TGTGCCACCCAGGACAGGGGGAATGGCTACACCTTC
CDR3 protein: CATQDRGNGYTF

clone size: -
D gene: TRBD1
V gene: TRBV5-4
J gene: TRBJ2-5
CDR3 DNA: TGTGCCAGCAGCGCATCGGGACAGGGGCCTGGTGAGACCCAGTACTTC
CDR3 protein: CASSASGQGPGETQYF

clone size: -
D gene: -
V gene: TRBV5-1
J gene: TRBJ2-1
CDR3 DNA: TGCGCCAGCAGCTTTAACGTTGCCCTAGTTTATTCCGATGAGCAGTTCTTC
CDR3 protein: CASSFNVALVYSDEQFF

clone size: -
D gene: TRBD1
V gene: TRBV6-1
J gene: TRBJ1-1
CDR3 DNA: TGTGCCAGCAGTGACCGGGACAGCTTTAGGACTGAAGCTTTCTTT
CDR3 protein: CASSDRDSFRTEAFF

clone size: few
D gene: TRBD2
V gene: TRBV14
J gene: TRBJ2-5
CDR3 DNA: TGTGCCAGCAGCCCCGCGCGAGGGAGGGGAGAGACCCAGTACTTC
CDR3 protein: CASSPARGRGETQYF

clone size: -
D gene: TRBD2
V gene: TRBV10-3
J gene: TRBJ2-4
CDR3 DNA: TGTGCCATCAGTGATTCCGGGACTAGCGGGAGTGGGAACATTCAGTACTTC
CDR3 protein: CAISDSGTSGSGNIQYF

clone size: -
D gene: TRBD1
V gene: TRBV7-2
J gene: TRBJ1-5
CDR3 DNA: TGTGCCAGCAGCTTAGGCCGACAGGGGACTCAGCCCCAGCATTTT
CDR3 protein: CASSLGRQGTQPQHF

clone size: few
D gene: TRBD1
V gene: TRBV27
J gene: TRBJ2-7
CDR3 DNA: TGTGCCAGCAGCTCCGCACAGGGGTCCTACGAGCAGTACTTC
CDR3 protein: CASSSAQGSYEQYF